The rows below give T cell receptor beta chains drawn from one sample of a study of blood T cell repertoires in COVID-19. The data were produced by immunoSEQ multiplex PCR, yet TCRdb's version contains in-frame clones alone and is incomplete. The table has 70,000 to 95,000 clones, roughly 90% seen once; the top ten hold around 2.8%. The sample was peripheral blood. The receptors stem from a man aged 50-60 years with COVID-19, enrolled during active disease. Each CDR3 is given with its conserved first and last residue. Fields, in order: clone size, J gene, V gene, D gene, CDR3 DNA, CDR3 protein. A D gene is named only where the DNA matches it firmly. Expanded clones are given a class, and other clones once, few, many or no size at all.

. TRBJ2-5 TRBV18 TRBD1 TGTGCCAGCTCACAGACAGGGGGCGCGGATCGAGAGACCCAGTACTTC CASSQTGGADRETQYF
. TRBJ1-1 TRBV21-1 . TGTGCCAGCAGCCCTGCGCGGGGGAAAAAAGGGAACACTGAAGCTTTCTTT CASSPARGKKGNTEAFF
. TRBJ2-7 TRBV7-3 . TGTGCCAGCAGCTTAGGGCCAGCTCCCTACGAGCAGTACTTC CASSLGPAPYEQYF
. TRBJ2-7 TRBV19 . TGTGCCAGTAGTATACAACAGTCCCTGATCTACGAGCAGTACTTC CASSIQQSLIYEQYF
. TRBJ2-5 TRBV19 TRBD1 TGTGCCAGTGCCCCAGGGACAGGTCCAGAGACCCAGTACTTC CASAPGTGPETQYF
. TRBJ2-1 TRBV7-9 TRBD1 TGTGCCAGCATCCCCTGGGGACAGGGTCATGAGCAGTTCTTC CASIPWGQGHEQFF
. TRBJ1-5 TRBV24-1 TRBD1 TGTGCCACCAGTGACCACAGGGGCAGAGGTCAGCCCCAGCATTTT CATSDHRGRGQPQHF
. TRBJ1-6 TRBV5-6 . TGTGCCAGCAGCTTGTGGACTACTTTGGCCTATAATTCACCCCTCCACTTT CASSLWTTLAYNSPLHF
. TRBJ1-1 TRBV19 . TGTGCCAGTAGTGTGGCAGGGCTAGGGAACACTGAAGCTTTCTTT CASSVAGLGNTEAFF
. TRBJ2-7 TRBV7-9 . TGTGCCAGCAGCTTAACAGACTCCTACGAGCAGTACTTC CASSLTDSYEQYF
. TRBJ2-2 TRBV5-6 . TGTGCCAGCAGCTTCGCCGGGGAGCTGTTTTTT CASSFAGELFF
. TRBJ2-3 TRBV5-4 TRBD2 TGTGCCAGCAGCGGGTCGAGGACTAGCGGTTCAGATACGCAGTATTTT CASSGSRTSGSDTQYF
. TRBJ2-3 TRBV4-3 . TGCGCCAGCAGCCAACCCGGGGAAGCAACAGATACGCAGTATTTT CASSQPGEATDTQYF
. TRBJ1-6 TRBV11-2 . TGTGCCAGCAGCTTAGTCACAGGGATGTCACCCCTCCACTTT CASSLVTGMSPLHF
. TRBJ1-2 TRBV4-2 . TGTGCCAGCAGCCGGAACCGCAACAGGGAGTGGGGTGGCTACACCTTC CASSRNRNREWGGYTF
. TRBJ2-2 TRBV7-3 . TGTGCCAGCAGCCCCCGGACCGGGGAGCTGTTTTTT CASSPRTGELFF
. TRBJ2-5 TRBV19 TRBD1 TGTGCCAGTAGTGCCGGAGTTAGCAGGGGGAGAGGTGAGACCCAGTACTTC CASSAGVSRGRGETQYF
. TRBJ1-5 TRBV6-5 . TGTGCCAGCAGTTATGGGGCGAAACAGCCCCAGCATTTT CASSYGAKQPQHF
. TRBJ1-5 TRBV18 TRBD1 TGTGCCAGCTCACTACAGGGGGCTTTCGGAAGGGCCCAGCATTTT CASSLQGAFGRAQHF
. TRBJ1-4 TRBV18 . TGTGCCAGCTCCAGGGGCTCAACTAATGAAAAACTGTTTTTT CASSRGSTNEKLFF
. TRBJ2-1 TRBV7-9 . TGTGCCAGCAGCTTATCAGGGGACATCGGTCCGGTTGAGCAGTTCTTC CASSLSGDIGPVEQFF
. TRBJ2-7 TRBV27 TRBD1 TGTGCCAGCAGTTGGGGGACAGGGAACTACGAGCAGTACTTC CASSWGTGNYEQYF
. TRBJ1-3 TRBV6-5 . TGTGCCAGCACCAGCTCTGGAAACACCATATATTTT CASTSSGNTIYF
. TRBJ2-3 TRBV4-1 TRBD2 TGCGCCAGCAGCCGGCAAGCGGGGGGTAGCACAGATACGCAGTATTTT CASSRQAGGSTDTQYF
. TRBJ1-3 TRBV6-5 . TGTGCCAGCAGTTCAGTTGACTCTGGAAACACCATATATTTT CASSSVDSGNTIYF
. TRBJ1-2 TRBV5-1 TRBD1 TGCGCCAGCAGCTTGGGACAGGGGGTTGGCTACACCTTC CASSLGQGVGYTF
. TRBJ2-7 TRBV19 TRBD1 TGTGCCAGTAGTCTGGGACAGGGGGTTCCTACCTACGAGCAGTACTTC CASSLGQGVPTYEQYF
. TRBJ1-1 TRBV7-6 . TGTGCCAGCAGCTTAACCGCAAGGGGGACTGAAGCTTTCTTT CASSLTARGTEAFF
few TRBJ1-2 TRBV7-2 . TGTGCCAGCAGCCCAGCCTACCCGGGACATGGCGGAGGCTACACCTTC CASSPAYPGHGGGYTF
. TRBJ2-3 TRBV15 . TGTGCCACCAGCAGAGATCCCAGCAGGGACACAGATACGCAGTATTTT CATSRDPSRDTDTQYF
. TRBJ1-2 TRBV7-2 TRBD1 TGTGCCAGCAGCGTACTACAACGACAGGGGTTCGGCTACACCTTC CASSVLQRQGFGYTF
. TRBJ2-7 TRBV7-9 . TGTGCCAGCAGCCCGCCGACATCCCCGCACGAGCAGTACTTC CASSPPTSPHEQYF
. TRBJ2-3 TRBV27 . TGTGCCAGCAGTTTTTTTCCGGGACTTTCCTCCACAGATACGCAGTATTTT CASSFFPGLSSTDTQYF
. TRBJ2-1 TRBV24-1 TRBD2 TGTGCCACCAGTGAGTCTAGCGGGGGGGGACATGAGCAGTTCTTC CATSESSGGGHEQFF
. TRBJ2-7 TRBV27 TRBD2 TGTGCCAGCAGGGGGCAGCGGGGGGATTACTACGAGCAGTACTTC CASRGQRGDYYEQYF
. TRBJ2-7 TRBV11-2 TRBD1 TGTGCCAGCAGCTTAGGTCAGGGGGCGCGCCGGCACGAGCAGTACTTC CASSLGQGARRHEQYF
once TRBJ1-5 TRBV7-8 . TGTGCCAGCAGCTTAAACGGGGGAAGAGCCCAGCATTTT CASSLNGGRAQHF
. TRBJ2-2 TRBV7-9 . TGTGCCAGCAGCTTATACAGAACGAACACCGGGGAGCTGTTTTTT CASSLYRTNTGELFF
. TRBJ1-5 TRBV6-6 . TGTGCCAGCAGTTACTCTACGGGGAAGAATCAGCCCCAGCATTTT CASSYSTGKNQPQHF
. TRBJ2-2 TRBV7-6 TRBD2 TGTGCCAGCAGCCCGGGACTAGCGGGAACGAACACCGGGGAGCTGTTTTTT CASSPGLAGTNTGELFF
few TRBJ1-1 TRBV19 . TGTGCCAGTAGCTTGCCGACAGTGAACACTGAAGCTTTCTTT CASSLPTVNTEAFF
. TRBJ1-4 TRBV28 TRBD1 TGTGCCAGCAGTTCCCGGACAGGGCTCTTAACTAATGAAAAACTGTTTTTT CASSSRTGLLTNEKLFF
. TRBJ1-3 TRBV5-4 . TGTGCCAGCAGCTTGGGAGCTACAGGGTTCGCTGGAAACACCATATATTTT CASSLGATGFAGNTIYF
. TRBJ2-7 TRBV5-4 . TGTGCCAGCAGCTTGGGGCAGGGGGGCGACGAGCAGTACTTC CASSLGQGGDEQYF
once TRBJ2-1 TRBV29-1 TRBD2 TGCAGCGTTGAGGCTGGACTAGCGGGTTTCAATGAGCAGTTCTTC CSVEAGLAGFNEQFF
. TRBJ1-3 TRBV9 . TGTGCCAGCAGCGACCGACCGGGGGAAAACACCATATATTTT CASSDRPGENTIYF
. TRBJ1-4 TRBV7-2 . TGTGCCAGCAGCTCAAGACACCTAACTAATGAAAAACTGTTTTTT CASSSRHLTNEKLFF
. TRBJ1-4 TRBV6-4 TRBD1 TGTGCCAGCAGCACAGGGGGCGGAGAAAAACTGTTTTTT CASSTGGGEKLFF
once TRBJ2-3 TRBV6-5 . TGTGCCAGCAAGGAGGGGGGGGTGTTCACAGATACGCAGTATTTT CASKEGGVFTDTQYF
. TRBJ2-1 TRBV6-5 . TGTGCCAGCACCCCGAGAGGGGGGGGTGGGGATGAGCAGTTCTTC CASTPRGGGGDEQFF
. TRBJ1-2 TRBV27 . TGTGCCAGCAGAATATCCGCCGGGGGGCGCGTGAATGGCTACACCTTC CASRISAGGRVNGYTF